This TCR beta chain is from a study of CD8 T cells in Susac syndrome. Study-wide findings and caveats: The authors acknowledged that their TCR sequencing and HLA analysis involved a relatively small number of individuals.

The authors reverse transcribed roughly 0.5 to 1 ug RNA with random hexamers. TCR beta CDR3 was amplified by immunoSEQ multiplex PCR. This amplification extended across 54 Vbeta and 13 Jbeta segments. TCRdb recomputed calls from the immunoSEQ multiplex PCR reads with MiXCR, one row per CDR3 protein. The sample holds about 200,000 distinct CDR3 sequences, roughly 94% seen once. The sequenced target, TCR beta, came from blood CD8+ and CD4+ T cells. TEMRA cells were FACS-enriched, unlike CD8+ and CD4+ T cells, which were negatively isolated. Deletions cut 5 bases from V and 4 bases from J, with 20 bases between. The CDR3 covers 16 residues. As to this clonotype: Antigen specificity is unknown.

The sample taken for sequencing was CD4+ T cells from PBMCs. The chain joins TRBV12-3 or TRBV12-4 to TRBJ1-2; D unclear. The sequence was obtained from a human donor with multiple sclerosis. This chain's CDR3 is CASSRAVTIGGYGYTF. CDR3 sequence (DNA): TGTGCCAGCAGTCGGGCGGTAACCATCGGAGGCTATGGCTACACCTTC.